Listed below are T cell receptor beta chains from one sample, sequenced in a study of blood T cell repertoires in COVID-19. The repertoire was sequenced with immunoSEQ multiplex PCR; TCRdb's copy has only in-frame clones and lacks some. This sample has about 98,000 clones; around 81% occur once, and the top ten carry 4.1%. The sequencing sample was made of peripheral blood. These receptors were obtained from a man aged 55 to 70 with acute or convalescent COVID-19. CDR3s include the opening cysteine and the closing phenylalanine or tryptophan. A D gene is named only where the DNA matches it firmly. Expanded clones get a size class; other rows say once, few or many, or leave the size out.

J: TRBJ2-2; D: TRBD2; V: TRBV5-1; size: .; DNA: TGCGCCAGCAGTAGAGCGGGAGTAGGGCACACCGGGGAGCTGTTTTTT; CDR3: CASSRAGVGHTGELFF
J: TRBJ1-6; D: .; V: TRBV7-2; size: .; DNA: TGTGCCAGCAGCCCCCGGGGGGGAGATCCACCCCTCCACTTT; CDR3: CASSPRGGDPPLHF
J: TRBJ1-4; D: TRBD1; V: TRBV19; size: few; DNA: TGTGCCAGTAGTGAACCGGGACAGGGTCATGAAAAACTGTTTTTT; CDR3: CASSEPGQGHEKLFF
J: TRBJ1-2; D: .; V: TRBV19; size: .; DNA: TGTGCCAGTAGTGGACAGCCAGGGGCCTATGGCTACACCTTC; CDR3: CASSGQPGAYGYTF
J: TRBJ1-1; D: TRBD1; V: TRBV2; size: few; DNA: TGTGCCAGCAGTGGGGCGGGACAGGGAGGTGAAGCTTTCTTT; CDR3: CASSGAGQGGEAFF
J: TRBJ1-1; D: .; V: TRBV7-9; size: .; DNA: TGTGCCAGCAGCTTAGCGGAGGTGAACACTGAAGCTTTCTTT; CDR3: CASSLAEVNTEAFF
J: TRBJ2-5; D: TRBD1; V: TRBV24-1; size: .; DNA: TGTGCCACCAGTGATCCCGACCGGACAGGGGGTAGAGAGACCCAGTACTTC; CDR3: CATSDPDRTGGRETQYF
J: TRBJ2-1; D: .; V: TRBV6-2/TRBV6-3; size: .; DNA: TGTGCCAGCAGTCAAGGACAGGAGCAGTTCTTC; CDR3: CASSQGQEQFF
J: TRBJ2-3; D: TRBD2; V: TRBV19; size: once; DNA: TGTGCCAGTAGGCCGGGACTAGCGGGAGGAGATACGCAGTATTTT; CDR3: CASRPGLAGGDTQYF
J: TRBJ1-3; D: TRBD1; V: TRBV7-6; size: .; DNA: TGTGCCAGCAGCTTAGAGGGGACAGGGGGCTCTGGAAACACCATATATTTT; CDR3: CASSLEGTGGSGNTIYF
J: TRBJ2-1; D: .; V: TRBV9; size: .; DNA: TGTGCCAGCAGCAACTCCCCAATCGATGAGCAGTTCTTC; CDR3: CASSNSPIDEQFF
J: TRBJ1-2; D: .; V: TRBV6-5; size: .; DNA: TGTGCCAGCGGGGGGGACGGCTCGAACTATGGCTACACCTTC; CDR3: CASGGDGSNYGYTF
J: TRBJ2-1; D: .; V: TRBV7-9; size: .; DNA: TGTGCCAGCAGCTTGCTCCAGGGGCCCGTCTATGAGCAGTTCTTC; CDR3: CASSLLQGPVYEQFF
J: TRBJ2-2; D: .; V: TRBV10-1; size: .; DNA: TGCGCCAGCAGTGAGGGGACTCCTGAGTCCGGGGAGCTGTTTTTT; CDR3: CASSEGTPESGELFF
J: TRBJ1-1; D: TRBD1; V: TRBV6-1; size: .; DNA: TGTGCCAGCAGTGAAGGGGGACAGGGTTGGACTGAAGCTTTCTTT; CDR3: CASSEGGQGWTEAFF
J: TRBJ1-6; D: .; V: TRBV4-2; size: few; DNA: TGTGCCAGCAGCCAATACAGCGGCGAATATAATTCACCCCTCCACTTT; CDR3: CASSQYSGEYNSPLHF
J: TRBJ1-2; D: .; V: TRBV7-9; size: .; DNA: TGTGCCAGCAGCTTAGAGCAGGGGGGCTACACCTTC; CDR3: CASSLEQGGYTF
J: TRBJ1-5; D: .; V: TRBV19; size: .; DNA: TGTGCCAGTACCACATTTAGCAATCAGCCCCAGCATTTT; CDR3: CASTTFSNQPQHF